A selection of T cell receptor beta chains follows, all from one sample in a study of cytomegalovirus exposure and HLA in healthy donors. Method: immunoSEQ multiplex PCR; TCRdb's copy keeps in-frame clones and lacks some. This table lists some 110,000 clones. Sequencing input: PBMCs. These receptors originate from a man younger than 45 in good health and CMV-seronegative. CDR3s leave out the opening cysteine and the closing phenylalanine or tryptophan.

v_gene: TRBV28; CDR3aa: ASSLRQVTSNQPQH
v_gene: TRBV11-2; CDR3aa: ASSFGEGTEAF
v_gene: TRBV7-6; CDR3aa: ASSEQQAGYNTEAF
v_gene: TRBV15; CDR3aa: ATSRDQRGGYEQY
v_gene: TRBV2; CDR3aa: ASRNGLSREETQY
v_gene: TRBV5-4; CDR3aa: ASSLGRGQPQH
v_gene: TRBV18; CDR3aa: ASSPKRGAGGLETQY
v_gene: TRBV4-1; CDR3aa: ASSHPNTGELF
v_gene: TRBV5-1; CDR3aa: ASSRTGGSQPQH
v_gene: TRBV5-1; CDR3aa: ASSLDSLMNTEAF
v_gene: TRBV30; CDR3aa: AWSRQKKSPLH
v_gene: TRBV5-1; CDR3aa: ASSLGLGGGEDGYT
v_gene: TRBV15; CDR3aa: ATKATASNTEAF
v_gene: TRBV21-1; CDR3aa: ASSNCETGDYYYNEQF
v_gene: TRBV29-1; CDR3aa: SVGDSSTGELF
v_gene: TRBV5-5; CDR3aa: ASSYIGGMSEQY
v_gene: TRBV5-4; CDR3aa: ASSSLAGGWETQY
v_gene: TRBV4-2; CDR3aa: ASSQEEAGLGYEQY
v_gene: TRBV19; CDR3aa: ASGFGGHGNQPQH
v_gene: TRBV5-1; CDR3aa: ASSRDGGLPSYEQY
v_gene: TRBV29-1; CDR3aa: SVVGQRNTGELF
v_gene: TRBV30; CDR3aa: AWSGDSLAKNIQY
v_gene: TRBV5-1; CDR3aa: ASSSQGSSVYGYT
v_gene: TRBV7-9; CDR3aa: ASSLTRGATNQPQH
v_gene: TRBV19; CDR3aa: ASSRGTGFSPLH
v_gene: TRBV28; CDR3aa: ASSLRGGQNYGYT
v_gene: TRBV7-6; CDR3aa: ASSLTGGESNQPQH
v_gene: TRBV4-2; CDR3aa: ASSQEGAYGYT
v_gene: TRBV19; CDR3aa: ASSETHGGDGYT